The source of this TCR beta chain is a study of blood T cell repertoires in COVID-19. Study as a whole: Both acute and convalescent COVID-19 samples were obtained from the United States, Italy and Spain. The cDNA or gDNA used as material had been derived from T cells, B-cell-depleted T cells, or PBMCs.

The ends lost 6 bases at V and 8 bases at J; junction bases unmatched: 7. The CDR3 loop spans 13 amino acids. In the original analysis: Nucleated cell number was recorded as an estimate derived from reference gene primer amplification. Assay used: immunoSEQ multiplex PCR; TCRdb lists only in-frame clones, some missing. The V and J calls and clone size come from that table; D and trimming were worked out from the DNA. The sample has roughly 300,000 clones, just over 90% seen once. Participants' reported clinical history set cohort assignment. This TCR was sampled from a woman between 40 and 55 years old with acute COVID-19. V is TRBV12-3 or TRBV12-4 and J is TRBJ1-3; 7 positions agree with TRBD1. Material: PBMCs or T cells enriched from blood (not recorded which). The CDR3 reads CASRQTGKDTIYF. The CDR3 DNA follows: TGTGCCAGCAGGCAGACAGGGAAGGACACCATATATTTT.